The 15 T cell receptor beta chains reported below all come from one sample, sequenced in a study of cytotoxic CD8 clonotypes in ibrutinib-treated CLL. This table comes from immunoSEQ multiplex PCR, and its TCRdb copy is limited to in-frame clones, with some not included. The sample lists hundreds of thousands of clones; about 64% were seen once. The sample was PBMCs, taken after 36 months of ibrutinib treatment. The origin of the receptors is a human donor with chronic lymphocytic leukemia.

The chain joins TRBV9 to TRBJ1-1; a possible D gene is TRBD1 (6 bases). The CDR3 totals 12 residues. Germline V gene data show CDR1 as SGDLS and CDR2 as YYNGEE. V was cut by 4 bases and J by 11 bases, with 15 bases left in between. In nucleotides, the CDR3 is TGTGCCAGCAGCACCTCCGGGACACGGGCTTTCTTT. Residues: CASSTSGTRAFF.

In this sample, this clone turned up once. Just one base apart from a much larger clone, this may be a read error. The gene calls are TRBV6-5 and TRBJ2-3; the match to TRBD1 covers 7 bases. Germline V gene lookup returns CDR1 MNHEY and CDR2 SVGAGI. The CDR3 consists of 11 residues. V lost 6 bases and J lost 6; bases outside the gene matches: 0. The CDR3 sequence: CASSRGDTQYF. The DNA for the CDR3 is TGTGCCAGCAGCAGGGGGGATACGCAGTATTTT.

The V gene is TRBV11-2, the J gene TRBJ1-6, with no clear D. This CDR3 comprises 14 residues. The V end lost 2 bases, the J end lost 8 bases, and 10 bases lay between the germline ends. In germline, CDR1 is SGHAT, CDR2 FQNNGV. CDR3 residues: CASSLFSGDSPLHF. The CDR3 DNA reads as TGTGCCAGCAGCTTATTCAGTGGAGATTCACCCCTCCACTTT.

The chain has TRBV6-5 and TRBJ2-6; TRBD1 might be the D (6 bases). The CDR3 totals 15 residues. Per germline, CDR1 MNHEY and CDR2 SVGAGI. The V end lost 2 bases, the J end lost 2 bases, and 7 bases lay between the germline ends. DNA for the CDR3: TGTGCCAGCAGTTACGGGGGCGCTGGGGCCAACGTCCTGACTTTC. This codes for CASSYGGAGANVLTF.

CDR3 nucleotide sequence: TGCAGTATGCCCGCGTCCTACGAGCAGTACTTC. Translated: CSMPASYEQYF. The rearrangement uses TRBV20-1 and TRBJ2-7; D not resolved. The CDR3 runs to 11 residues. The V gene lost 8 bases and the J gene lost 1 base, with 9 bases spanning the gap. The germline V gene encodes CDR1 DFQATT and CDR2 SNEGSKA (reference sequence).

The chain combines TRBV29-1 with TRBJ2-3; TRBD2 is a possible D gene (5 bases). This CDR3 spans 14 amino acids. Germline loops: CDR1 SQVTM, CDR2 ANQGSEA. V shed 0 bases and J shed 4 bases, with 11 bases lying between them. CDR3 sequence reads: CSVEDQTNPDTQYF. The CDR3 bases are TGCAGCGTTGAAGATCAGACTAACCCAGATACGCAGTATTTT.

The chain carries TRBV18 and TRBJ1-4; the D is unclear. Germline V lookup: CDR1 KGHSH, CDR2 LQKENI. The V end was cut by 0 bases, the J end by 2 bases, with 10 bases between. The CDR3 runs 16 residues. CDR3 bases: TGTGCCAGCTCACCACCTACAGCGGGGACTAATGAAAAACTGTTTTTT. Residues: CASSPPTAGTNEKLFF.

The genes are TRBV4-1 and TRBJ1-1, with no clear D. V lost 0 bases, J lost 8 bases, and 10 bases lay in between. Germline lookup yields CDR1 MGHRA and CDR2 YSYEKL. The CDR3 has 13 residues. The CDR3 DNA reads TGCGCCAGCAGCCAAGACGCCAGCACCGAAGCTTTCTTT. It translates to CASSQDASTEAFF.

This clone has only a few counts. The CDR3 sequence is CASSSRLAGVHNEQFF. DNA of the CDR3: TGTGCCAGCAGCTCCCGACTAGCGGGAGTGCACAATGAGCAGTTCTTC. This chain connects TRBV9 to TRBJ2-1, with 12 nucleotides matching TRBD2. Germline V lookup: CDR1 SGDLS, CDR2 YYNGEE. Trimming took 4 bases from V and 5 from J; bases not matched to a gene: 7. There are 16 residues in the CDR3.

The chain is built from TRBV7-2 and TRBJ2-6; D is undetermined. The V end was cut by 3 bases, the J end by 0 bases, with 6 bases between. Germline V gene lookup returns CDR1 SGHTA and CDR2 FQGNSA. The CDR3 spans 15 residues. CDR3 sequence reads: CASSFEISGANVLTF. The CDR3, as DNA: TGTGCCAGCAGCTTCGAGATCTCTGGGGCCAACGTCCTGACTTTC.

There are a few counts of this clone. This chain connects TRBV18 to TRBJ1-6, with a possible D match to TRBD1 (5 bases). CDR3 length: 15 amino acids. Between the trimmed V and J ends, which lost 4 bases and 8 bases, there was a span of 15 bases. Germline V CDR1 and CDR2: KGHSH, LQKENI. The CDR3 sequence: CASSQSGRGDSPLHF. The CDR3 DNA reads TGTGCCAGCTCACAGTCCGGGCGGGGGGATTCACCCCTCCACTTT.

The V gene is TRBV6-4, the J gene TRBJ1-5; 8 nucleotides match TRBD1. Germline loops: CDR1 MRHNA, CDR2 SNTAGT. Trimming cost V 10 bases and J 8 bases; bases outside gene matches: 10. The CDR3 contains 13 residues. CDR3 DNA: TGTGCCACCCTGACAGGGGCCCTGAAGCCCCAGCATTTT. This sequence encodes CATLTGALKPQHF.

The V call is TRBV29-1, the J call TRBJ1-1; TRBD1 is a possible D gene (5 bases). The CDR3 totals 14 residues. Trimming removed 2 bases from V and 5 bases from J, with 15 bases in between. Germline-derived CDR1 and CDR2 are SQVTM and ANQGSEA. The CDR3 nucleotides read TGCAGCGTTGAAACCCAGGGAGTGGGAACTGAAGCTTTCTTT. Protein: CSVETQGVGTEAFF.

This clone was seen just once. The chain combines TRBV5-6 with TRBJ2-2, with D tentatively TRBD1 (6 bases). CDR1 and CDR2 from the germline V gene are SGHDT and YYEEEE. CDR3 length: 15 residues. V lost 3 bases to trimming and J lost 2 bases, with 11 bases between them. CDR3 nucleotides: TGTGCCAGCAGCTGGGACACTAGAAACACCGGGGAGCTGTTTTTT. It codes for CASSWDTRNTGELFF. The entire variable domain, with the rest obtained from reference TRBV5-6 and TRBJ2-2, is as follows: DAGVTQSPTHLIKTRGQQVTLRCSPKSGHDTVSWYQQALGQGPQFIFQYYEEEERQRGNFPDRFSGHQFPNYSSELNVNALLLGDSALYLCASSWDTRNTGELFFGEGSRLTVL.

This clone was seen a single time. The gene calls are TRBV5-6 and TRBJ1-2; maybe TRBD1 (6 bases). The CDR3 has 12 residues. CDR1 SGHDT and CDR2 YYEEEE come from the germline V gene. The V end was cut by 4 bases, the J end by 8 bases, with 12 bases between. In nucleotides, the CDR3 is TGTGCCAGCAGCGGTGCCAGGGGAGGCTACACCTTC. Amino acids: CASSGARGGYTF.